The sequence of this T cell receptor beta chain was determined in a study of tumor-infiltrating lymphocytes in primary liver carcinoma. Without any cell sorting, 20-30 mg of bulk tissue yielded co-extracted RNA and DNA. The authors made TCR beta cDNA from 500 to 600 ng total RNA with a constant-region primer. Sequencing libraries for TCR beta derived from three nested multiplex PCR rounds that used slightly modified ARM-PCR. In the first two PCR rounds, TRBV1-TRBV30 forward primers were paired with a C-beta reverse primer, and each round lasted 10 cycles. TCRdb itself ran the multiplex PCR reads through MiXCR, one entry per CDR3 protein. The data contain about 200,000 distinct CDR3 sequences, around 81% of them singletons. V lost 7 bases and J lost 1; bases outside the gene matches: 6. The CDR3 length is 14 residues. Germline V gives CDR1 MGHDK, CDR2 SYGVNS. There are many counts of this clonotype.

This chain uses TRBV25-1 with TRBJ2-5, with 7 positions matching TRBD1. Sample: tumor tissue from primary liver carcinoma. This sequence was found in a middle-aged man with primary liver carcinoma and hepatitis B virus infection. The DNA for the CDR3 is TGTGCCAGCACACCCGGACAGGTCCAAGAGACCCAGTACTTC. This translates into CASTPGQVQETQYF.